These 25 T cell receptor beta chains share one sample of origin, sequenced in a study of T cell responses to AZD1222 COVID-19 vaccine. The assay was immunoSEQ multiplex PCR, and TCRdb's table has in-frame clones only and misses some. Here the sample spans about 110,000 clones, 75% to 90% being singletons. Sequencing was performed on peripheral blood, taken on day 0 of AZD1222 vaccination. The receptors originated from an adult in good health.

The gene calls are TRBV7-2 and TRBJ1-1; no firm D call. V lost 3 bases and J 4 bases, leaving 12 bases between the germline ends. The CDR3 has 14 residues. The V gene's germline CDR1 is SGHTA and CDR2 FQGNSA. Written as DNA, the CDR3 is TGTGCCAGCAGCTTTCTTGACCCGGGCACTGAAGCTTTCTTT. Translation: CASSFLDPGTEAFF.

The CDR3 loop is CARTPQVLADQPQHF. The CDR3 DNA follows: TGTGCCAGGACACCCCAAGTTTTGGCCGATCAGCCCCAGCATTTT. The chain recombines TRBV6-4 with TRBJ1-5; the D is unclear. V was trimmed by 9 bases and J by 5 bases, leaving 20 bases between them. The length of the CDR3 is 15 residues. The V gene's germline CDR1 is MRHNA and CDR2 SNTAGT.

The rearrangement links TRBV30 to TRBJ1-1; 8 nucleotides align to TRBD1. The trim removed 2 bases at V and 5 bases at J, leaving 4 bases unmatched. The CDR3 is 13 residues long. Germline values: CDR1 GTSNPN, CDR2 SVGIG (reference sequence). Here the CDR3 reads CAWSTTGGTEAFF. CDR3 in DNA: TGTGCCTGGAGTACCACAGGGGGGACTGAAGCTTTCTTT.

This clone was seen only once. V gene TRBV30 combines with J gene TRBJ1-3; D remains unclear. The V end lost 2 bases, the J end lost 7 bases, and 9 bases lay between the germline ends. CDR1 is GTSNPN, CDR2 SVGIG, per germline (reference sequence). This CDR3 comprises 12 residues. The CDR3 DNA is TGTGCCTGGAGTCCTCTCGACAACACCATATATTTT. Its protein is CAWSPLDNTIYF.

This rearrangement joins TRBV27 to TRBJ1-6, with D uncertain. The germline V gene has CDR1 MNHEY and CDR2 SMNVEV (reference sequence). Trimming removed 10 bases from V and 0 bases from J, with 10 bases in between. The CDR3 contains 14 residues. CDR3 in amino acids: CATTGSSYNSPLHF. CDR3 in DNA: TGTGCCACCACGGGGAGCTCCTATAATTCACCCCTCCACTTT.

V is TRBV28 and J is TRBJ1-2, with a weak D call TRBD1 (5 bases). With 6 bases removed from V and 6 bases from J, the gap between germline ends came to 14 bases. The CDR3 loop spans 13 amino acids. Germline CDR1 MDHEN, CDR2 SYDVKM. The CDR3 sequence is CASSSSREDGYTF. CDR3 nucleotides: TGTGCCAGCAGCTCAAGCAGGGAGGATGGCTACACCTTC.

The chain links TRBV7-6 to TRBJ1-4, with D possibly TRBD1 on 5 matching bases. The V gene's germline CDR1 is SGHVS and CDR2 FNYEAQ. This CDR3 contains 14 residues. V shed 5 bases and J shed 6 bases, with 13 bases lying between them. The CDR3 region has the DNA TGTGCCAGCAGCCCCGACAGAGGACATGAAAAACTGTTTTTT. This gives the protein CASSPDRGHEKLFF.

The genes are TRBV11-1 and TRBJ1-2, with a possible D match to TRBD1 (6 bases). This CDR3 comprises 13 residues. Germline V gene lookup returns CDR1 SGHAT and CDR2 FQDESV (reference sequence). V lost 4 bases and J lost 5, with 11 bases in between. The CDR3 reads CASSSRGGYGYTF. In DNA, the CDR3 is TGTGCCAGCAGCTCCAGGGGAGGATATGGCTACACCTTC.

The rearrangement joins TRBV15 to TRBJ2-3, with 7 bases aligning to TRBD2. The CDR3 is 17 residues long. Germline V gene sequence: CDR1 LNHNV, CDR2 YYDKDF (reference sequence). The junction had 12 bases not matched to a gene; V was cut back by 2 bases and J by 4 bases. The CDR3 here is CATSRKTRSGGADTQYF. In DNA form, the CDR3 reads TGTGCCACCAGCAGAAAAACTCGGTCGGGGGGAGCAGATACGCAGTATTTT.

The J gene is TRBJ1-1, the V gene TRBV19, with a weak D call TRBD1 (5 bases). Trimming took off 5 bases at V and 2 bases at J, with 15 bases between the two ends. The length of the CDR3 is 15 residues. Looked up from germline, CDR1 is LNHDA and CDR2 is SQIVND (reference sequence). The CDR3 region is CASSARLGGNTEAFF. As DNA, the CDR3 is TGTGCCAGTAGTGCTCGACTCGGGGGAAACACTGAAGCTTTCTTT.

The chain is built from TRBV19 and TRBJ1-2, with D unresolved. Germline CDR1 reads LNHDA; CDR2 reads SQIVND (reference sequence). Trimming took off 4 bases at V and 4 bases at J, with 4 bases between the two ends. This CDR3 is 11 amino acids long. Here the CDR3 DNA reads TGTGCCAGTAGTACCATCTATGGCTACACCTTC. Protein sequence: CASSTIYGYTF.

The chain has TRBV9 and TRBJ2-2, with D uncertain. The CDR3 has 14 amino acids. CDR1 SGDLS and CDR2 YYNGEE come from the germline V gene. V lost 0 bases to trimming and J lost 4 bases, with 7 bases between them. The CDR3 coding sequence is TGTGCCAGCAGCGTAGGTCCCAGCACCGGGGAGCTGTTTTTT. It specifies CASSVGPSTGELFF.

CDR3 loop: CASSLWGQGGGELFF. The CDR3 DNA is TGTGCCAGCAGTTTATGGGGACAGGGGGGCGGGGAGCTGTTTTTT. The V gene is TRBV27, the J gene TRBJ2-2; 11 positions match TRBD1. Trimming removed 1 base from V and 7 bases from J; junction bases left unmatched: 2. Germline V lookup: CDR1 MNHEY, CDR2 SMNVEV (reference sequence). The CDR3 spans 15 residues.

The chain recombines TRBV15 with TRBJ2-3; D unresolved. This CDR3 is 14 amino acids long. CDR1 is LNHNV and CDR2 is YYDKDF in the germline V gene (reference sequence). V shed 0 bases and J shed 4 bases, with 8 bases lying between them. The CDR3 sequence is CATSRDILPDTQYF. The CDR3, as DNA: TGTGCCACCAGCAGAGATATATTGCCAGATACGCAGTATTTT.

This chain links TRBV7-2 with TRBJ1-5, with D tentatively TRBD1 (6 bases). Germline V gene data show CDR1 as SGHTA and CDR2 as FQGNSA. V was pared by 5 bases and J by 9 bases, with 14 bases between. There are 13 residues in the CDR3. CDR3 bases: TGTGCCAGCAGCCCGGACAGTCAACGGCCCCAGCATTTT. Translating it yields CASSPDSQRPQHF. The full variable domain, completed using reference TRBV7-2 and TRBJ1-5, is GAGVSQSPSNKVTEKGKDVELRCDPISGHTALYWYRQSLGQGLEFLIYFQGNSAPDKSGLPSDRFSAERTGGSVSTLTIQRTQQEDSAVYLCASSPDSQRPQHFGDGTRLSIL.

The chain is built from TRBV2 and TRBJ2-7; D is undetermined. The CDR3 extends over 12 amino acids. CDR1 is SNHLY, CDR2 FYNNEI, per germline. Trimming removed 6 bases from V and 2 bases from J, with 8 bases in between. The CDR3 DNA reads TGTGCCAGCAGCCCTAGGCCCTACGAGCAGTACTTC. The encoded protein is CASSPRPYEQYF.

The chain combines TRBV2 with TRBJ1-6; the match to TRBD1 covers 7 bases. From germline, CDR1 is SNHLY and CDR2 FYNNEI. This CDR3 spans 17 amino acids. V trimming: 7 bases; J trimming: 6 bases; junction bases outside the gene matches: 15. CDR3 sequence reads: CASNVREGQALNSPLHF. CDR3 sequence (DNA): TGTGCCAGCAATGTGCGAGAAGGACAGGCTCTTAATTCACCCCTCCACTTT.

This clone was observed a single time. The chain links TRBV4-1 to TRBJ1-4; tentative D call: TRBD1 (6 bases). Germline values: CDR1 MGHRA, CDR2 YSYEKL. This CDR3 comprises 17 residues. V lost 4 bases and J lost 0, with 15 bases in between. The CDR3 nucleotides are TGCGCCAGCAGCCCTAGTATGCGACAGGCAACTAATGAAAAACTGTTTTTT. Translating it yields CASSPSMRQATNEKLFF.

Details on this clone: One end of the junction fails to match germline, which may point to a read error. The rearrangement links TRBV3-1 (or the pseudogene TRBV3-2) to TRBJ2-1; D gene ambiguous. CDR3 size: 12 residues. Germline V lookup: CDR1 LGHDT, CDR2 YNNKEL (reference sequence). The CDR3 loop is CASSQRYSEQFF. DNA of the CDR3: TGTGCCAGCAGCCAGAGGTACAGTGAGCAGTTCTTC.

The CDR3 DNA sequence: TGTGCCAGCAGTCCGGGGGCGGGCCGCAACTATGGCTACACCTTC. Translating gives CASSPGAGRNYGYTF. The chain links TRBV6-5 to TRBJ1-2, with a possible D match to TRBD1 (6 bases). CDR3 length: 15 residues. The germline gives CDR1 MNHEY, CDR2 SVGAGI. Between the trimmed V and J ends, which lost 5 bases and 2 bases, there was a span of 15 bases.

The rearrangement uses TRBV29-1 and TRBJ1-4; no definite D call. CDR3 size: 13 residues. From germline, CDR1 is SQVTM and CDR2 ANQGSEA. Deletions cut 2 bases from V and 4 bases from J, with 8 bases between. DNA of the CDR3: TGCAGCGTTGAAAAGGCAGATAATGAAAAACTGTTTTTT. Its translation: CSVEKADNEKLFF.

The chain links TRBV19 to TRBJ1-5; a possible D gene is TRBD1 (6 bases). Trimming left V 5 bases short and J 3 bases short, with 20 bases between. This CDR3 contains 17 residues. The germline gives CDR1 LNHDA, CDR2 SQIVND (reference sequence). CDR3 loop: CASSPPGGAGFNQPQHF. The CDR3 region has the DNA TGTGCCAGTAGTCCTCCGGGGGGGGCGGGTTTCAATCAGCCCCAGCATTTT. The variable domain in full, completed from reference TRBV19 and TRBJ1-5, reads DGGITQSPKYLFRKEGQNVTLSCEQNLNHDAMYWYRQDPGQGLRLIYYSQIVNDFQKGDIAEGYSVSREKKESFPLTVTSAQKNPTAFYLCASSPPGGAGFNQPQHFGDGTRLSIL.

The chain carries TRBV28 and TRBJ1-6; 7 positions match TRBD1. Germline V lookup: CDR1 MDHEN, CDR2 SYDVKM. With V trimmed by 5 bases and J by 6 bases, 10 bases remained unmatched. CDR3 size: 16 residues. CDR3 DNA: TGTGCCAGCAGTCTCTCGTTCGGGGACAGTAATTCACCCCTCCACTTT. Residues: CASSLSFGDSNSPLHF.

CDR3 sequence (DNA): TGTGCCAGCAGCCCGGGGGGCAGCGTTTCCTACGAGCAGTACTTC. It encodes CASSPGGSVSYEQYF. The rearrangement uses TRBV11-2 and TRBJ2-7, with D perhaps TRBD2 (7 bases). Germline values: CDR1 SGHAT, CDR2 FQNNGV. Trimming removed 5 bases at V and 1 base at J, with 15 bases between. The CDR3 loop spans 15 amino acids.

V is TRBV4-2 and J is TRBJ2-3, with 10 bases aligning to TRBD2. Trimming removed 0 bases from V and 6 bases from J; junction bases left unmatched: 9. The CDR3 loop spans 17 amino acids. Germline-derived CDR1 and CDR2 are LGHNA and YNFKEQ. The DNA for the CDR3 is TGTGCCAGCAGCCAAGATATCGTAGCGGGGGGTCTTGATACGCAGTATTTT. This codes for CASSQDIVAGGLDTQYF.